This T cell receptor beta chain was recovered during a study of T cells after posttransplantation cyclophosphamide (dated by TCRdb to 2016 to 2017). With respect to the entire study: T cell repertoire reconstitution was tracked by TRB sequencing after myeloablative bone marrow transplantation in which posttransplantation cyclophosphamide was used as GVHD prophylaxis. Samples from some 32 PTCy-treated patients and 16 related bone marrow donors of those patients were subjected to antigen receptor sequencing. Blood from all 35 or so PTCy patients with 1-year posttransplant specimens was subjected to TRB sequencing. Up to 3 additional blood samples from 2 to 5.2 years after transplant were also TRB-sequenced in 3 patients, as was pretransplant blood from several patients. TRA and TRB clonality were tightly correlated in eight to ten samples, so subsequent TCR analyses focused on TRB only. Public TRB sequences were searched against a database of over 3,500 sequences associated with responses to pathogens, tumor antigens, self-antigens and alloantigens.

As to this clone: This receptor's antigen is unknown. No quality values exist for individual bases; no much larger clone is one base distant.

Results and caveats for the whole study, not just this receptor: The TRB repertoires of T cells infiltrating skin or the GI tract showed only limited overlap with the TRB repertoires found in blood. At 1-2 months, donor-recipient similarity was low but rose over the first year, and the later blood repertoires were often dominated by donor CD8+ memory clones. Across around 40 patients, TRB clonality was highly associated with recipient CMV seropositivity and CMV reactivation, and diversity in PTCy patients was similar to diversity in CNI/methotrexate controls.

Genomic DNA was used for TRB sequencing, which was performed with the immunoSEQ assay at survey resolution or with the hsTCRB kit. The published analysis was carried out like this. The immunoSEQ software was used for initial read processing, and the LymphoSeq R package was used for repertoire analyses. For each TRB dataset, clonality was calculated as 1 minus normalized Shannon entropy, and the Gini coefficient was computed as well. Phenotypes of unsorted samples were inferred by mapping TRB sequences from sorted subsets of the recipient or donor onto unsorted samples of the same recipient. TCRdb holds this immuneACCESS table with in-frame rearrangements only. Some clones are missing; in checked studies, unresolved V genes explain under half, and the rest has no known cause. D and trimming come from the DNA, and the V and J calls and clone size come from that table. A total of some 61,000 clones appear in this sample, about 93% of them only once. The ten most abundant clones make up approximately 2.7% of the sample.

Related bone marrow donors provided peripheral blood samples on the day of marrow donation. Peripheral blood and bone marrow mononuclear cells were isolated by Ficoll-Hypaque density centrifugation and cryopreserved. The sequenced sample consisted of PBMCs. The receptor's source is a woman aged 25 to 45 in good health and a related stem cell transplant donor.

The DNA is as follows: TGTGCCAGCAGCTCGGAGAGGGGGGAAGCTTTCTTT. Translated, this is CASSSERGEAFF. The chain was built from TRBV7-9 and TRBJ1-1, with TRBD1 tentatively as D gene (6 bases match). CDR1 and CDR2, looked up from the germline V gene (reference sequence), are SEHNR and FQNEAQ. The CDR3 measures 12 amino acids from cysteine to phenylalanine. Only the CDR3 region is kept as DNA, spanning 36 bases read in frame from base 1. V and J are truncated by 4 bases and 8 bases respectively, leaving an intervening sequence of 11 bases.